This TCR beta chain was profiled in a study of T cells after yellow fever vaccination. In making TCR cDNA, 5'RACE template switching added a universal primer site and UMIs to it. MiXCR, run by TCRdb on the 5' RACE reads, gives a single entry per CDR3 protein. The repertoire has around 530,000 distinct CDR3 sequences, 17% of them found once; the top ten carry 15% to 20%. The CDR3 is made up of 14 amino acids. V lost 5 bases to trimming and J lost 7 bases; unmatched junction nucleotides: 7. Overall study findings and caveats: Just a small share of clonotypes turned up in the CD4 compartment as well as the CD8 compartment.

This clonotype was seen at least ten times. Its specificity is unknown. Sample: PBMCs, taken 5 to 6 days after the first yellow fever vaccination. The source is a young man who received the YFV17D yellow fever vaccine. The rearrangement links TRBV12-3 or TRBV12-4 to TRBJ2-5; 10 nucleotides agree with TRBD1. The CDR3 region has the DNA TGTGCCAGCAGTCCGGGACAGGGGTTTGGGACCCAGTACTTC. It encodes CASSPGQGFGTQYF.